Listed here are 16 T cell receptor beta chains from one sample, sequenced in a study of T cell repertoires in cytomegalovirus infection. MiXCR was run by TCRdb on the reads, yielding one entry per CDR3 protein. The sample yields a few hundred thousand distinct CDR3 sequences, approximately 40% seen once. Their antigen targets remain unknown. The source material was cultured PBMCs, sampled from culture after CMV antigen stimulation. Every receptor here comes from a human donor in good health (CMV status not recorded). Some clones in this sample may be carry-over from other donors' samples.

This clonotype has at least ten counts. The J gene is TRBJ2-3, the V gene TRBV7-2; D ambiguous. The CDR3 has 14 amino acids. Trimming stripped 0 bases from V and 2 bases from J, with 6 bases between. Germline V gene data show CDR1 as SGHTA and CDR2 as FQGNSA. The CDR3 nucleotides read TGTGCCAGCAGCTTAGCGCTCAACACAGATACGCAGTATTTT. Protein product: CASSLALNTDTQYF.

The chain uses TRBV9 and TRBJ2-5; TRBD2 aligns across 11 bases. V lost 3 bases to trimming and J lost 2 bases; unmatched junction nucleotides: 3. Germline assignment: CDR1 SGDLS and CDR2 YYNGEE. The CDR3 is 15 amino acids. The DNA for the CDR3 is TGTGCCAGCAGCGACGGGACTAGCGGTCAAGAGACCCAGTACTTC. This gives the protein CASSDGTSGQETQYF.

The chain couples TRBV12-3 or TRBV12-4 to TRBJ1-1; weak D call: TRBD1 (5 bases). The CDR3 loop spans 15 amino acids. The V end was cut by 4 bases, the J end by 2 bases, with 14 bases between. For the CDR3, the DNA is TGTGCCAGCAGTTATACCTCGGGGCTCAACACTGAAGCTTTCTTT. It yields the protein CASSYTSGLNTEAFF.

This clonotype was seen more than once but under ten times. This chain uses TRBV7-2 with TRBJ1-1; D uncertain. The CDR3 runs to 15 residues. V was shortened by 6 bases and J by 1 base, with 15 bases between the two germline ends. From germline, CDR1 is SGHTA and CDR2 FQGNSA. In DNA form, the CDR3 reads TGTGCCAGCAGTCCTGCCTTAGGAGCGAACACTGAAGCTTTCTTT. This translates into CASSPALGANTEAFF.

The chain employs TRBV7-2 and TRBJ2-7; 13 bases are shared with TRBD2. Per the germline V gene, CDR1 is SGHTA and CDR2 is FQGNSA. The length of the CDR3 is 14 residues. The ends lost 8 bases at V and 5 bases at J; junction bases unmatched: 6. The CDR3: CASDTGLAGHEQYF. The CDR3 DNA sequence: TGTGCCAGCGACACGGGACTAGCGGGACACGAGCAGTACTTC.

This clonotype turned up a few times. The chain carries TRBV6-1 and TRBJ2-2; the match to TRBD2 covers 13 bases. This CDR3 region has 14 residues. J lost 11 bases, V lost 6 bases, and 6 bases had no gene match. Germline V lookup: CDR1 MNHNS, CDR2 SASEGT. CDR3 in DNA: TGTGCCAGCAGGCTGACTAGCGGGAGGACTGAGCTGTTTTTT. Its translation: CASRLTSGRTELFF.

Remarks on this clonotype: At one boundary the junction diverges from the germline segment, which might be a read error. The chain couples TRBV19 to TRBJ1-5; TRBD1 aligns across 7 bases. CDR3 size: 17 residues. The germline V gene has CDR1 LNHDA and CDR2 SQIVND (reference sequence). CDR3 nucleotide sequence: TGTGCCAGTAGTATGTTGGAGGGGGCAGCTTTTAATCAGCCCCCGCATTTT. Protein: CASSMLEGAAFNQPPHF.

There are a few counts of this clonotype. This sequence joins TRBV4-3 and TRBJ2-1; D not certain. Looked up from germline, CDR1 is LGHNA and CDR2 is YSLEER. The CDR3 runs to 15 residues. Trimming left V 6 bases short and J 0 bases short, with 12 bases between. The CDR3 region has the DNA TGCGCCAGCAGACCCTACAGAAACTCCTACAATGAGCAGTTCTTC. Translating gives CASRPYRNSYNEQFF.

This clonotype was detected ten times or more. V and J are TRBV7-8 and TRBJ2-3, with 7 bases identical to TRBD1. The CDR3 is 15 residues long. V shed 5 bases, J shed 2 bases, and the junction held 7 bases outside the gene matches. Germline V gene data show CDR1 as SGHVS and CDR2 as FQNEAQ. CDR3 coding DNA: TGTGCCAGCAGCATTGGAGAGGGGGCCACAGATACGCAGTATTTT. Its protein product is CASSIGEGATDTQYF.

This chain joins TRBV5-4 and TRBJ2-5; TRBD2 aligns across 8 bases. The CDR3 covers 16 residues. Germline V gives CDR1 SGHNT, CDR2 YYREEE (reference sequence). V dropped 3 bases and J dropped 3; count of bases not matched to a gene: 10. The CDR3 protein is CASSSELGLEEETQYF. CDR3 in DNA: TGTGCCAGCAGCTCTGAGTTGGGACTAGAGGAAGAGACCCAGTACTTC.

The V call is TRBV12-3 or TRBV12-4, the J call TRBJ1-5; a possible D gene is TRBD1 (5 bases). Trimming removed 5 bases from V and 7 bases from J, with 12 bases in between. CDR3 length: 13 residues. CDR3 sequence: CASSEIGGQPQHF. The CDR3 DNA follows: TGTGCCAGCAGTGAAATCGGGGGGCAGCCCCAGCATTTT.

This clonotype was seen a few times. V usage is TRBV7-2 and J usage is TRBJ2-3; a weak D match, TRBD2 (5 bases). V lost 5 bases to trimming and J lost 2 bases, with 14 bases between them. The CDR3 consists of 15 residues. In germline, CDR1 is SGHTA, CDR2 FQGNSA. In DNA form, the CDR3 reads TGTGCCAGCAGCCCAGCGGACCAATCCACAGATACGCAGTATTTT. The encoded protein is CASSPADQSTDTQYF. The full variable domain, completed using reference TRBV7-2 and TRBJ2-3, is GAGVSQSPSNKVTEKGKDVELRCDPISGHTALYWYRQSLGQGLEFLIYFQGNSAPDKSGLPSDRFSAERTGGSVSTLTIQRTQQEDSAVYLCASSPADQSTDTQYFGPGTRLTVL.

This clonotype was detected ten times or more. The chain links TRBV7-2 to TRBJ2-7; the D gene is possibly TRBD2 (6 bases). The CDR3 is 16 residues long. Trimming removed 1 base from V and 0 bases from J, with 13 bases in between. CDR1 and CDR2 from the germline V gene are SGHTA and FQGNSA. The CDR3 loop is CASSLGSGYYSYEQYF. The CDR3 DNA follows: TGTGCCAGCAGCTTAGGGAGCGGGTACTACTCCTACGAGCAGTACTTC.

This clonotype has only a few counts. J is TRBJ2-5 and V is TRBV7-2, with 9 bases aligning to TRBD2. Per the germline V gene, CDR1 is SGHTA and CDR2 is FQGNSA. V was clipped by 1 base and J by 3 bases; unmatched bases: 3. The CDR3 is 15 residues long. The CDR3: CASSLDPSGEETQYF. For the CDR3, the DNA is TGTGCCAGCAGCTTAGATCCTAGCGGGGAAGAGACCCAGTACTTC. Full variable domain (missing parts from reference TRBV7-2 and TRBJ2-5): GAGVSQSPSNKVTEKGKDVELRCDPISGHTALYWYRQSLGQGLEFLIYFQGNSAPDKSGLPSDRFSAERTGGSVSTLTIQRTQQEDSAVYLCASSLDPSGEETQYFGPGTRLLVL.

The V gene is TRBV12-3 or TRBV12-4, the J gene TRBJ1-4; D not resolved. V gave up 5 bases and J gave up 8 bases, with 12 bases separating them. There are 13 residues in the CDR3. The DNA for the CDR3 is TGTGCCAGCAGTCCGCGACTGGAAGAAAAACTGTTTTTT. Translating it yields CASSPRLEEKLFF.

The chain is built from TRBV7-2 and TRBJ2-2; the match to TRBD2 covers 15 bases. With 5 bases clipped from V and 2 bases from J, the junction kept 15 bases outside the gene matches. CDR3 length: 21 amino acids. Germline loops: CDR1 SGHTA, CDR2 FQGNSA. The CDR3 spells CASSPTLGTSGRTGNTGELFF. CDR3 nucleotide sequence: TGTGCCAGCAGCCCCACCCTGGGGACTAGCGGGAGGACGGGTAACACCGGGGAGCTGTTTTTT. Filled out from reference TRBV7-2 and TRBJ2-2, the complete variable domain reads GAGVSQSPSNKVTEKGKDVELRCDPISGHTALYWYRQSLGQGLEFLIYFQGNSAPDKSGLPSDRFSAERTGGSVSTLTIQRTQQEDSAVYLCASSPTLGTSGRTGNTGELFFGEGSRLTVL.